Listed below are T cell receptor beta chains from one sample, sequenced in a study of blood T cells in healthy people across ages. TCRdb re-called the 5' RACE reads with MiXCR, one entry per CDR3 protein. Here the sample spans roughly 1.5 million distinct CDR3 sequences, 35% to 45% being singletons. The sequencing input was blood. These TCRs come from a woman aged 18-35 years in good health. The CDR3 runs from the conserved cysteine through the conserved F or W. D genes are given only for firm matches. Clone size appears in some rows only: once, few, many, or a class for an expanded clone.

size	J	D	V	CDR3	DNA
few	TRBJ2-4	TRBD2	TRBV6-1	CASSDTSGINIQYF	TGTGCCAGCAGTGATACTAGCGGGATAAACATTCAGTACTTC
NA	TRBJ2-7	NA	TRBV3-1	CASSQAMTGYASQYF	TGTGCCAGCAGCCAAGCCATGACAGGATATGCTTCGCAGTACTTC
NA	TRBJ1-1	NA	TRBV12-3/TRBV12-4	CASSLRAPGVHTEAFF	TGTGCCAGCAGCCTTAGGGCCCCCGGGGTTCACACTGAAGCTTTCTTT
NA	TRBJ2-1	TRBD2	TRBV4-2	CASSQGPGLAGGSSYNEQFF	TGTGCCAGCAGCCAAGGCCCGGGACTAGCGGGAGGTTCGTCCTACAATGAGCAGTTCTTC
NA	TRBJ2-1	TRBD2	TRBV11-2	CASSLGLAGALFNEQFF	TGTGCCAGCAGCTTAGGACTAGCGGGGGCCCTTTTCAATGAGCAGTTCTTC
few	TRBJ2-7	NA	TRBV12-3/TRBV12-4	CASSLRWEPLNEQYF	TGTGCCAGCAGTTTACGCTGGGAGCCCCTCAATGAGCAGTACTTC
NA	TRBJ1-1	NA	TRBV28	CASNLQGRLNTEAFF	TGTGCCAGCAACCTACAGGGCCGTTTGAACACTGAAGCTTTCTTT
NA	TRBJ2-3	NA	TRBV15	CATSRDLQQDTQYF	TGTGCCACCAGCAGAGATCTCCAGCAGGATACGCAGTATTTT
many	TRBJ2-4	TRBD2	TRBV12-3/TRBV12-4	CASSLSGGAKNIQYF	TGTGCCAGCAGTTTAAGCGGGGGTGCCAAAAACATTCAGTACTTC
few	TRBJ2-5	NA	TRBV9	CASSADPYGETQYF	TGTGCCAGCAGCGCAGATCCGTACGGGGAGACCCAGTACTTC
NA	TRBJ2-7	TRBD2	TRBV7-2	CASSLLTSTYEQYF	TGTGCCAGCAGCTTATTGACTAGCACCTACGAGCAGTACTTC
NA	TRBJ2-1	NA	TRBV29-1	CSVATLQGMGNEQFF	TGCAGCGTCGCTACCTTACAGGGTATGGGCAATGAGCAGTTCTTC
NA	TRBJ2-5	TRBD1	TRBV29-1	CSVDRTGETQYF	TGCAGCGTTGACCGGACAGGGGAGACCCAGTACTTC
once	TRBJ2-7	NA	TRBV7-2	CASSLSHRAVYEQYF	TGTGCCAGCAGCTTATCCCACAGGGCTGTGTACGAGCAGTACTTC
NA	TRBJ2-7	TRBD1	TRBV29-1	CSGEPGQGHEQYF	TGCAGCGGTGAACCGGGACAGGGCCACGAGCAGTACTTC
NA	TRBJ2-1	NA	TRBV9	CASSVNPGVETQFF	TGTGCCAGCAGCGTCAATCCAGGTGTGGAGACCCAGTTCTTC
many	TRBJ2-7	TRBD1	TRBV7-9	CASSRTGDYEQYF	TGTGCCAGCAGTCGGACAGGGGACTACGAGCAGTACTTC
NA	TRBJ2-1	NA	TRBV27	CASSSPIAYNEQFF	TGTGCCAGCAGTTCTCCGATAGCCTACAATGAGCAGTTCTTC